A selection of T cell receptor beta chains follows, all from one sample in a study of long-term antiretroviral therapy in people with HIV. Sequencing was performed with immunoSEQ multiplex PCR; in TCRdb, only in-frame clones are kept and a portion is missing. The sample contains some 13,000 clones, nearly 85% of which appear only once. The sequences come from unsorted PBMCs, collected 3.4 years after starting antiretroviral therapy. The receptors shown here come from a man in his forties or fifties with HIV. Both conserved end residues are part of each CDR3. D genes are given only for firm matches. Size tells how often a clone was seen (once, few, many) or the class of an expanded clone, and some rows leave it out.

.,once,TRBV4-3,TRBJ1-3,CASSQGTASGNTIYF,TGCGCCAGCAGCCAAGGGACAGCCTCTGGAAACACCATATATTTT
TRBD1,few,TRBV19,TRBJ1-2,CASSLGRTGRVGGYTF,TGTGCCAGTAGTCTTGGCCGGACAGGGCGTGTAGGTGGCTACACCTTC
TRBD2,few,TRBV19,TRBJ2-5,CASSKGLAVYQETQYF,TGTGCCAGTAGTAAGGGACTAGCGGTATACCAAGAGACCCAGTACTTC
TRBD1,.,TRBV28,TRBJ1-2,CATGTGGWGYTF,TGTGCCACAGGGACAGGGGGCTGGGGCTACACCTTC
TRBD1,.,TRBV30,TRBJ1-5,CACQTGSSNQPQHF,TGTGCCTGCCAGACAGGGAGTAGCAATCAGCCCCAGCATTTT
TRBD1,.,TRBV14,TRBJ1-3,CASSETGTLISGNTIYF,TGTGCCAGCAGTGAGACAGGGACTCTAATCTCTGGAAACACCATATATTTT
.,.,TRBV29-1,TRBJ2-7,CSVEKLGPYEQYF,TGCAGCGTTGAGAAACTGGGACCGTACGAGCAGTACTTC
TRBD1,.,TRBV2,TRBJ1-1,CAKWDSWKIEAFF,TGTGCCAAGTGGGACAGTTGGAAAATTGAAGCTTTCTTT
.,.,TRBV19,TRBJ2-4,CASSILGYTIQYF,TGTGCCAGTAGTATATTAGGGTATACCATTCAGTACTTC
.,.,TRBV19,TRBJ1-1,CASSIGENTEAFF,TGTGCCAGTAGTATCGGGGAGAACACTGAAGCTTTCTTT
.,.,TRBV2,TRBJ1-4,CASRGSASEKLFF,TGTGCCAGCAGGGGTAGTGCCTCAGAAAAACTGTTTTTT
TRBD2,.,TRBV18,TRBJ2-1,CASSPVSSGSSYNEQFF,TGTGCCAGCTCACCTGTGTCGAGCGGGAGCTCCTACAATGAGCAGTTCTTC
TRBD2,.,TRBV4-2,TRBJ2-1,CASSQVGGRDNEQFF,TGTGCCAGCAGTCAAGTCGGCGGGAGGGACAATGAGCAGTTCTTC
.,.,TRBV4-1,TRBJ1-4,CASSQFEKLFF,TGCGCCAGCAGCCAATTCGAAAAACTGTTTTTT
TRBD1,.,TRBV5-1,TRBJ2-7,CASSFGTGGEQYF,TGCGCCAGCAGCTTCGGGACAGGGGGCGAGCAGTACTTC
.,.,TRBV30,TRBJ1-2,CAWRSRDTSARGYTF,TGTGCCTGGAGATCCCGGGACACCAGCGCGAGAGGCTACACCTTC